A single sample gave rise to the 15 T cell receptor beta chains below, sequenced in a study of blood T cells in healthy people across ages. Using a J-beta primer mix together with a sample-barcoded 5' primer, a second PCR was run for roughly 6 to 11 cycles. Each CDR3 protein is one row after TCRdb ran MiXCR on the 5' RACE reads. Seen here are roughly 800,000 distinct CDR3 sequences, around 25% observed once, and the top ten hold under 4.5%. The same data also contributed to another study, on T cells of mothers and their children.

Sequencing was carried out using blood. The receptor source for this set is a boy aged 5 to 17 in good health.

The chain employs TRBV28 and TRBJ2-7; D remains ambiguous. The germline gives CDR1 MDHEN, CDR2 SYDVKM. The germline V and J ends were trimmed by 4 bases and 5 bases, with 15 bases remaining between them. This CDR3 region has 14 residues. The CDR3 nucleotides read TGTGCCAGCAGTTCGCAAGCAGGAGAGGACGAGCAGTACTTC. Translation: CASSSQAGEDEQYF.

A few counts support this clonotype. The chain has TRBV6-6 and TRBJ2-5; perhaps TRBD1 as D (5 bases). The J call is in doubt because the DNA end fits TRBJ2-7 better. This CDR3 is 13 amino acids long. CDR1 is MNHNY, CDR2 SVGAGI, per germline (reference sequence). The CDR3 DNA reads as TGTGCCAGCAGTTACTCGTCAGGGTTCGAGCAGTACTTC. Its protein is CASSYSSGFEQYF.

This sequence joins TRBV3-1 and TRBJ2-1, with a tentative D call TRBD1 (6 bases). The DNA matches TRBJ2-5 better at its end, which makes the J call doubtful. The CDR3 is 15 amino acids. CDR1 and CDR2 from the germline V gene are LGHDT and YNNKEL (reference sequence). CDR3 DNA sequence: TGTGCCAGCAGCCAAAGGGGTGGGGGCGCGGAGACCCAGTACTTC. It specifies CASSQRGGGAETQYF.

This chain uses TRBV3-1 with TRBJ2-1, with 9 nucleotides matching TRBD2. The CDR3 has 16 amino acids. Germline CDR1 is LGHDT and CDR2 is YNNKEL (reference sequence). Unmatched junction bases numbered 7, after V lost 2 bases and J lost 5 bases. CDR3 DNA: TGTGCCAGCAGCCAACCCACTAGCGGGCAAAACAATGAGCAGTTCTTC. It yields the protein CASSQPTSGQNNEQFF.

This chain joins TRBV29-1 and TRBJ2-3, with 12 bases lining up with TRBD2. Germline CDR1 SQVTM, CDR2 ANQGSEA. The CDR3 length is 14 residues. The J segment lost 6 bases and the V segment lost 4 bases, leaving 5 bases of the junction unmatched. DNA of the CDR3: TGCAGCGTTGTGACTAGCGGGAGTAAGGATACGCAGTATTTT. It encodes CSVVTSGSKDTQYF.

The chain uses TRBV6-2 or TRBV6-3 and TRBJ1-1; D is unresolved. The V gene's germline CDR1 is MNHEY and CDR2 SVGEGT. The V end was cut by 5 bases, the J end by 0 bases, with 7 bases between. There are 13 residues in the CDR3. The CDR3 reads CASSRTMNTEAFF. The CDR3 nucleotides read TGTGCCAGCAGTAGGACTATGAACACTGAAGCTTTCTTT.

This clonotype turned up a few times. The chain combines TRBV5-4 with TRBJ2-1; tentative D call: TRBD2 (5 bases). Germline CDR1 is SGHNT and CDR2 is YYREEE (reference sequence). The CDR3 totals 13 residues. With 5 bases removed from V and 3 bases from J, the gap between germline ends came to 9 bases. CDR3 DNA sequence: TGTGCCAGCAGTCATGACTACTACAATGAGCAGTTCTTC. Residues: CASSHDYYNEQFF.

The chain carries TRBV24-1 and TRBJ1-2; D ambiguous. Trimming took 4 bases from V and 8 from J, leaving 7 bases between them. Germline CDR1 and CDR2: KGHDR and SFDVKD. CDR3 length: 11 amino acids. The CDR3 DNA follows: TGTGCCACCAGTGACCCGGAGGGCTACACCTTC. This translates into CATSDPEGYTF.

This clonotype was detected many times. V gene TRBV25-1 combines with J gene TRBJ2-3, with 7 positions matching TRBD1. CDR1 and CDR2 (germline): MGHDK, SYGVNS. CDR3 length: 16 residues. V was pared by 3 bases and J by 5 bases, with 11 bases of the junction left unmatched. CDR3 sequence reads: CASSDLEDRQEDTQYF. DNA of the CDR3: TGTGCCAGCAGTGACCTTGAGGACAGGCAGGAAGATACGCAGTATTTT.

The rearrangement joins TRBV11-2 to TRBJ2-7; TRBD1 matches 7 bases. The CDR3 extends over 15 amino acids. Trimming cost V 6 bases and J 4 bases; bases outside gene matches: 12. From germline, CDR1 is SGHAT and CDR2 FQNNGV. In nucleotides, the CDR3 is TGTGCCAGCAGAAGAATCCGGGACAGACTGTACGAGCAGTACTTC. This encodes CASRRIRDRLYEQYF.

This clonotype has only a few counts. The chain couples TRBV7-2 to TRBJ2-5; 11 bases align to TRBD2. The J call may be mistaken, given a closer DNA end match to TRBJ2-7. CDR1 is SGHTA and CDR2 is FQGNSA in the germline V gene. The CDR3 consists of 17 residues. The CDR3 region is CASSGRVLTSGASEQYF. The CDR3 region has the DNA TGTGCCAGCAGCGGGCGGGTCCTGACTAGCGGGGCCTCCGAGCAGTACTTC.

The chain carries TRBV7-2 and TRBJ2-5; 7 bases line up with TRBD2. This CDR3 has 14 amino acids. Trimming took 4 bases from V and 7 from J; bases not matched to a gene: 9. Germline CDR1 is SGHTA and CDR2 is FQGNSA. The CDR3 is CASSSATERGTQYF. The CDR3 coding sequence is TGTGCCAGCAGCTCCGCGACTGAGCGGGGGACCCAGTACTTC.

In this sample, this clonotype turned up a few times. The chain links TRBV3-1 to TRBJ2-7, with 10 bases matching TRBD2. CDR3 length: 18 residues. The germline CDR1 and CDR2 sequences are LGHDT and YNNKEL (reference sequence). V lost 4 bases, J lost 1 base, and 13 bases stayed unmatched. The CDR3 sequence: CASSREPGLAVMSYEQYF. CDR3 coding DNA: TGTGCCAGCAGCCGAGAGCCCGGACTAGCGGTCATGTCCTACGAGCAGTACTTC.

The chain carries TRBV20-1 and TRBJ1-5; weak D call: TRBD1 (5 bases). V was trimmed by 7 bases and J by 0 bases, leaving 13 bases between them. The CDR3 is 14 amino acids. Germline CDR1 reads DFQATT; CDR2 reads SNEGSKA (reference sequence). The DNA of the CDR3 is TGCAGTGGTAAGCGGGGGGATAGCAATCAGCCCCAGCATTTT. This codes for CSGKRGDSNQPQHF.

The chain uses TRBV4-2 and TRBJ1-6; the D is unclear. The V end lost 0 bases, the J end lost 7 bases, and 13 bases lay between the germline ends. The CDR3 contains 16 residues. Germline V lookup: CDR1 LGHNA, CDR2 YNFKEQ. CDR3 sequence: CASSQDPAARNSPLHF. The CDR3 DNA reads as TGTGCCAGCAGCCAAGATCCGGCAGCCCGAAATTCACCCCTCCACTTT.